The T cell receptor beta chain under discussion was sequenced for a study of shared clonotypes between healthy human individuals. About the research overall: Three plates each covered CD4 naive and memory; CD8 naive two, CD8 memory one. Broader study findings: Compared with clonotypes that all four donors shared, non-shared clonotypes had lower generation probabilities.

The CDR3 covers 15 residues. Germline CDR1 SGDLS, CDR2 YYNGEE. V lost 3 bases and J lost 7, with 16 bases in between. About this clone: Its antigen is unknown.

TCRdb keeps only in-frame clones here, not all; method: immunoSEQ multiplex PCR. Here the sample spans roughly 2.2 million clones, 85% to 95% being singletons. The sequence derives from a man aged 18-30 years in good health. Some clones in this sample may be carry-over from other donors' samples. V is TRBV9 and J is TRBJ2-2; possible D gene TRBD1, 5 bases. Specimen: naive CD4+ T cells from PBMCs. Subset in this sample: CD45RA+ positively selected. CDR3 sequence reads: CASSATGLHGGELFF. The DNA for the CDR3 is TGTGCCAGCAGCGCTACAGGTCTCCATGGCGGGGAGCTGTTTTTT.